The 23 T cell receptor delta chains reported below all come from one sample, sequenced in a study of γδ T cells in repeated Plasmodium falciparum infection. Gammadelta T cells were flow-sorted from PBMC into Vgamma9/Vdelta2+ and Vdelta2-negative populations for bulk analysis. TCRdb re-processed the multiplex PCR reads via CATT. Of around 82,000 delta-chain clones listed, 1.4% to 1.5% are singletons. The material sequenced was gamma-delta T cells from blood. These receptors originate from a pool of human donors (malaria-infected and uninfected, not separated).

This clone came up many times. The V gene is TRAV29/DV5, the J gene TRDJ1; the D is unclear. No J segment appears in TCRdb, so it was assigned here by matching the sequence to germline. The germline V and J ends were trimmed by 1 base and 3 bases, with 16 bases remaining between them. Germline V gene lookup returns CDR1 NSMFDY and CDR2 ISSIKDK. The CDR3 runs 15 residues. The CDR3 DNA is TGTGCAGCAAGCTTCCGCTCCTTTCCAGCCGATAAACTCATCTTT. Its translation is CAASFRSFPADKLIF.

This clone turned up a few times. The translation of this DNA and the TCRdb protein of a much larger clone differ at residue 5, probably owing to a read error; the protein shown here is translated from the DNA. V gene TRDV2 combines with J gene TRDJ1; weak D call: TRDD3 (5 bases). The J gene was missing in TCRdb and was found by matching the end of the DNA to germline. In germline, CDR1 is GEAIGNYY, CDR2 EKD. CDR3 size: 15 residues. The V end lost 3 bases, the J end lost 7 bases, and 20 bases lay between the germline ends. The CDR3: CACDAGLAWDGKLIF. The CDR3 coding sequence is TGTGCCTGTGACGCCGGATTAGCCTGGGACGGTAAACTCATCTTT.

The table lists this clone with a few counts. Only one base separates this from a far larger clonotype, so it likely reflects a read error. This specimen includes other DNA sequences encoding the same CDR3. The rearrangement links TRDV2 to TRDJ3; 7 nucleotides match TRDD3. The J gene is absent in TCRdb and was assigned here via DNA matching to germline. This CDR3 has 16 amino acids. Germline CDR1 GEAIGNYY, CDR2 EKD. The CDR3 is CACDWGSSWDTRQMFF. The CDR3 DNA follows: TGTGCCTGTGACTGGGGGAGCTCCTGGGACACCCGCCAGATGTTTTTC.

This clone was picked up a small number of times. This may stem from a read error, because a much larger clone lies one nucleotide away. The chain links TRDV1 to TRDJ1; 10 bases agree with TRDD3. The CDR3 has 21 residues. Per the germline V gene, CDR1 is TSWWSYY and CDR2 is QGS. V shed 3 bases and J 3 bases; nucleotides not matched to a gene: 22. This CDR3 reads CALGEPPGLGGYGSWSDKLIF. The CDR3 nucleotides are TGTGCTCTTGGGGAGCCCCCGGGACTAGGGGGATACGGATCATGGTCCGATAAACTCATCTTT.

Notes on this clone: The mismatch at residue 11 between this DNA's translation and the TCRdb protein of a much larger clone likely reflects a read error; the protein shown is translated from the DNA. This chain uses TRDV2 with TRDJ3; 7 bases align to TRDD3. Germline V CDR1 and CDR2: GEAIGNYY, EKD. This CDR3 has 19 residues. J lost 2 bases, V lost 0 bases, and 9 bases had no gene match. The CDR3 coding sequence is TGTGCCTGTGACACCTGGGGGAGCAACCACCCCTGGGACACCCGACAGATGTTTTTC. Its protein product is CACDTWGSNHPWDTRQMFF.

Worth noting for this clone: TCRdb's protein for this DNA is that of a much larger clone and differs from the translation at residue 6, likely a read error; the protein shown is the DNA translation. J is TRDJ1 and V is TRDV1, with 13 nucleotides matching TRDD3. Matching the DNA to germline supplied the J gene, which TCRdb does not give. CDR3 length: 28 residues. With V trimmed by 1 base and J by 0 bases, 35 bases remained unmatched. Germline assignment: CDR1 TSWWSYY and CDR2 QGS. The chain's CDR3 is CALGEPSHGFLREPYWGIRRAYTDKLIF. The CDR3 bases are TGTGCTCTTGGGGAACCTAGTCATGGGTTCCTAAGGGAGCCGTACTGGGGGATACGTAGGGCGTACACCGATAAACTCATCTTT.

A remark on this clone: This DNA's translation differs at residue 17 from TCRdb's protein, which comes from a much larger clone; a read error is likely, and the protein shown is translated from the DNA. The J gene was not called, though the V gene is TRDV2; TRDD3, as called in the table, went unchecked against the DNA. The CDR3 totals 19 residues. CDR1 and CDR2 from the germline V gene are GEAIGNYY and EKD. CDR3 protein: CACDTGGGGYAWDTRQVFF. The CDR3 DNA reads TGTGCCTGTGACACCGGGGGTGGGGGATACGCCTGGGACACCCGACAGGTGTTTTTC.

The table lists this clone with a few counts. The likely explanation is a read error, given a far larger clone one base away. Other nucleotide sequences from this sample produce the same CDR3. The DNA for the CDR3 is TGTGCTCTTGGGGAACTAGTCCTACATTACTGGGGGACGTACACCGATAAACTCATCTTC. Translation: CALGELVLHYWGTYTDKLIF. The chain uses TRDV1 and TRDJ1; 9 bases are a match to TRDD3. CDR3 length: 20 amino acids. Germline V gene lookup returns CDR1 TSWWSYY and CDR2 QGS.

This clone was counted a few times. The protein that TCRdb holds for this DNA derives from a much larger clone and differs from the translated DNA at residue 5, which likely indicates a read error; the protein shown here is translated from the DNA. This chain links TRDV1 with TRDJ1, with TRDD3 identical over 8 bases. After removal of 7 bases from V and 3 bases from J, the junction contained 16 bases not matched to a gene. The CDR3 totals 17 residues. Germline V gene lookup returns CDR1 TSWWSYY and CDR2 QGS. Written as DNA, the CDR3 is TGTGCTCTTGCGGCTCTCCTACGGGGGATAAGATCCGATAAACTCATCTTT. Amino acids: CALAALLRGIRSDKLIF.

About this clone: TCRdb attributes to this sequence the protein of a much larger clone, which differs from the DNA translation at residue 14; a read error is likely, and the protein displayed is translated from the DNA. This chain links TRDV2 with TRDJ3; 12 bases are a match to TRDD3. Germline CDR1 GEAIGNYY, CDR2 EKD. CDR3 size: 20 residues. CDR3 sequence: CACDTVLGDTSSWGTRQMFF. The CDR3 coding sequence is TGTGCCTGTGACACCGTACTGGGGGATACATCCTCCTGGGGCACCCGACAGATGTTTTTC.

As concerns this clone: The protein held in TCRdb is that of a much larger clone and does not match this DNA's translation at residue 8, likely because of a read error; the protein shown is translated from the DNA. The chain has TRDV1 and TRDJ1; D might be TRDD3 (6 bases). Trimming took 2 bases from V and 1 from J, leaving 17 bases between them. There are 17 residues in the CDR3. From germline, CDR1 is TSWWSYY and CDR2 QGS. The CDR3 here is CALGETSCWGSTDKLIF. The DNA for the CDR3 is TGTGCTCTTGGGGAAACGTCCTGCTGGGGATCCACCGATAAACTCATCTTT.

This clone turned up a few times. Translating this DNA gives a protein that differs at residue 9 from the TCRdb one, which belongs to a much larger clone; a read error is likely, and the protein shown is this translation. The chain uses TRDV2 and TRDJ1, with TRDD3 identical over 7 bases. As TCRdb names no J gene, one was assigned here on the basis of a DNA match to germline. V lost 3 bases and J lost 0; bases outside the gene matches: 12. The germline CDR1 and CDR2 sequences are GEAIGNYY and EKD. The CDR3 has 17 residues. CDR3 amino acids: CACDSLLGNKNTDKLIF. The CDR3 coding sequence is TGTGCCTGTGACTCCTTACTGGGGAATAAGAACACCGATAAACTCATCTTT.

This clone was observed many times. At the DNA level, this CDR3 is encoded by other sequences in the same sample as well. This chain uses TRDV1 with TRDJ1, with TRDD3 matching 13 bases. After removal of 0 bases from V and 4 bases from J, the junction contained 29 bases not matched to a gene. The CDR3 loop spans 25 amino acids. Germline lookup yields CDR1 TSWWSYY and CDR2 QGS. The CDR3 DNA follows: TGTGCTCTTGGGGAACTAACTATTATGGGGCCTTCCTCGGATACTGGGGGATACGCAGGCGATAAACTCATCTTT. Translating it yields CALGELTIMGPSSDTGGYAGDKLIF.

As regards this clone: A much larger clone differs by one base, so this may be a read error. The chain links TRDV1 to TRDJ1; tentative D call: TRDD3 (5 bases). Looked up from germline, CDR1 is TSWWSYY and CDR2 is QGS. The CDR3 is 25 residues long. The V gene lost 2 bases and the J gene lost 1 base, with 41 bases spanning the gap. In DNA, the CDR3 is TGTGCTCTTGGGGAAGGCCGTACTTCTTTCCCATCGGTACCGTTGGGGCTCTACTTCACCGATAAACTCATCTTT. This gives the protein CALGEGRTSFPSVPLGLYFTDKLIF.

Comments on this clone: The protein TCRdb gives is from a much larger clone and does not agree with this DNA's translation at residue 3, likely a read error; the protein shown here comes from the DNA. The chain carries TRDV2 and TRDJ1; the match to TRDD3 covers 10 bases. TCRdb carries no J gene annotation; the J gene was assigned here by matching the DNA with germline. This CDR3 is built from 19 residues. CDR1 GEAIGNYY and CDR2 EKD come from the germline V gene. The chain's CDR3 is CASDTLTGGSRGHTDKLIF. As DNA, the CDR3 is TGTGCCAGTGACACCCTGACTGGGGGATCCCGGGGCCACACCGATAAACTCATCTTT.

Only a few counts were recorded for this clone. The mismatch at residue 7 between this DNA's translation and the TCRdb protein of a much larger clone likely reflects a read error; the protein shown is translated from the DNA. The CDR3 loop is CALGPPRGRWGGAGETDKLIF. CDR3 DNA sequence: TGTGCTCTTGGGCCACCCCGGGGACGATGGGGGGGCGCGGGGGAAACCGATAAACTCATCTTT. The genes are TRDV1 and TRDJ1, with D tentatively TRDD3 (6 bases). TCRdb gives no J gene; it was assigned here by matching the DNA to germline. Trimming took off 5 bases at V and 2 bases at J, with 33 bases between the two ends. This CDR3 spans 21 amino acids. Germline CDR1 is TSWWSYY and CDR2 is QGS.

Note on this clone: Given a far larger clone just one base away, this is likely a sequencing read error. The J gene is TRDJ1, the V gene TRDV1; TRDD3 might be the D (6 bases). TCRdb is silent on the J gene; assignment here came from matching the DNA to germline. The CDR3 contains 20 residues. The V end lost 0 bases, the J end lost 3 bases, and 26 bases lay between the germline ends. Germline CDR1 is TSWWSYY and CDR2 is QGS. This chain's CDR3 is CALGELAENGGYGGADKLIF. The CDR3 DNA reads TGTGCTCTTGGGGAACTAGCTGAGAACGGGGGGTACGGGGGAGCCGATAAACTCATCTTT.

About this clone: A far larger clone is a single base away, which makes a read error likely. The sample holds other DNA sequences that translate to the same CDR3. The V gene is TRDV1, but the J gene lacks a call; the table names TRDD3, a call not compared with the DNA. Per germline, CDR1 TSWWSYY and CDR2 QGS. This CDR3 has 20 residues. Here the CDR3 DNA reads TGTGCTCTTGGGGCCCTCATATTCCCGGATTCTGGGGGATACACCGATAAGCTCATCTTT. Translation: CALGALIFPDSGGYTDKLIF.

With respect to this clone: A far larger clone is only one base removed, so a read error is likely. Other DNA sequences in the sample encode the same CDR3. The chain combines TRDV1 with TRDJ2, with 9 bases matching TRDD3. The J gene comes from matching the DNA to germline here; TCRdb lacks it. Germline CDR1 is TSWWSYY and CDR2 is QGS. This CDR3 comprises 26 residues. The CDR3: CALGELALPMKLGDSPSLALTAQLFF. Here the CDR3 DNA reads TGTGCCCTTGGGGAACTAGCGCTTCCTATGAAGCTGGGGGATTCTCCTTCCTTAGCTTTGACAGCACAACTCTTCTTT.

This clone was seen only a few times. The protein that TCRdb holds for this DNA derives from a much larger clone and differs from the translated DNA at residue 16, which likely indicates a read error; the protein shown here is translated from the DNA. V gene TRDV2 combines with J gene TRDJ1; 10 bases map to TRDD3. TCRdb leaves out the J gene; it was filled in here by matching the DNA to germline. The CDR3 runs to 19 residues. Germline assignment: CDR1 GEAIGNYY and CDR2 EKD. This chain's CDR3 is CACDTLTGGSRGHTDRLIF. In nucleotides, the CDR3 is TGTGCCTGTGACACCCTGACTGGGGGATCCCGGGGCCACACCGATAGACTCATCTTT.

As to this clone: A far larger clone lies a single base away; this is likely a read error. This sample includes further DNA sequences coding for the same CDR3. The V and J genes are TRDV3 and TRDJ1, with no clear D. The J gene, not given by TCRdb, was assigned here from a germline match of the nucleotide sequence. CDR1 and CDR2 from the germline V gene are TVYSNPD and GDNSRS (reference sequence). The CDR3 loop spans 16 amino acids. DNA for the CDR3: TGTGCATTCACAGGCGGGACAATGAAGTACACCGATAAACTCATCTTT. Its protein product is CAFTGGTMKYTDKLIF. The complete variable domain, with remaining parts taken from reference TRDV3 and TRDJ1, reads CDKVTQSSPDQTVASGSEVVLLCTYDTVYSNPDLFWYRIRPDYSFQFVFYGDNSRSEGADFTQGRFSVKHILTQKAFHLVISPVRTEDSATYYCAFTGGTMKYTDKLIFGKGTRVTVEP.

This clone was counted between two and nine times. TCRdb's protein, taken from a much larger clone, differs from this DNA's translation at residue 20, likely owing to a read error; the protein displayed comes from the DNA. The chain has TRDV1 and TRDJ2; 12 bases are a match to TRDD3. The J gene is absent in TCRdb and was assigned here via DNA matching to germline. The CDR3 totals 25 residues. Germline V CDR1 and CDR2: TSWWSYY, QGS. The CDR3 region is CALGPRLDTTGGYLTLPALAAQLFF. CDR3 sequence (DNA): TGTGCTCTTGGGCCCCGCCTTGATACTACTGGGGGATACCTTACCCTCCCTGCTTTGGCAGCACAACTCTTCTTT.

V gene TRDV2 combines with J gene TRDJ1; 12 bases map to TRDD3. TCRdb supplies no J gene; here it was assigned by aligning the nucleotide sequence to germline. The CDR3 has 19 amino acids. Trimming at V came to 3 bases and at J to 0 bases, leaving 13 bases not matched to a gene. Germline V gene data show CDR1 as GEAIGNYY and CDR2 as EKD. The CDR3 region is CACDPMLLGDTEDTDKLIF. CDR3 nucleotide sequence: TGTGCCTGTGACCCTATGCTTCTGGGGGATACGGAAGACACCGATAAACTCATCTTT.